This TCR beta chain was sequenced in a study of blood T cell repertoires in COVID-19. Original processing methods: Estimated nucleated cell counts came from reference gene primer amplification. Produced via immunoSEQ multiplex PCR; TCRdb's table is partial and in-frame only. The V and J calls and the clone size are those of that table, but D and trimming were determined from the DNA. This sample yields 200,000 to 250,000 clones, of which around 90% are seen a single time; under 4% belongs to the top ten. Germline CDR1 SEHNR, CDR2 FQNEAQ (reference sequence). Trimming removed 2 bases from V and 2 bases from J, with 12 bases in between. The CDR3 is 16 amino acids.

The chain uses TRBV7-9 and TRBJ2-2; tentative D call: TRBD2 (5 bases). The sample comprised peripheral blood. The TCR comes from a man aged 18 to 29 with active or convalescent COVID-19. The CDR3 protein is CASSLITGTNTGELFF. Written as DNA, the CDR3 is TGTGCCAGCAGCTTAATAACGGGAACTAACACCGGGGAGCTGTTTTTT.